These 20 T cell receptor beta chains share one sample of origin, sequenced in a study of cytomegalovirus exposure and HLA in healthy donors. Produced via immunoSEQ multiplex PCR; TCRdb's table is partial and in-frame only. This sample has around 300,000 clones, with roughly 86% found just once. Specimen: PBMCs. The receptors derive from a man younger than 45 in good health and CMV-seronegative.

This clone came up a few times. This chain uses TRBV7-9 with TRBJ1-2, with 7 positions matching TRBD1. This CDR3 comprises 13 residues. In germline, CDR1 is SEHNR, CDR2 FQNEAQ (reference sequence). V lost 5 bases, J lost 3 bases, and 3 bases stayed unmatched. As DNA, the CDR3 is TGTGCCAGCAGCCGAGACAGGGACTATGGCTACACCTTC. It yields the protein CASSRDRDYGYTF.

The rearrangement links TRBV19 to TRBJ2-1, with a weak D call TRBD2 (5 bases). Trimming stripped 1 base from V and 2 bases from J, with 9 bases between. The CDR3 contains 15 residues. The germline gives CDR1 LNHDA, CDR2 SQIVND (reference sequence). Here the CDR3 reads CASSIVGSPYNEQFF. CDR3 in DNA: TGTGCCAGTAGTATAGTAGGGAGCCCCTACAATGAGCAGTTCTTC.

This chain joins TRBV2 and TRBJ1-1; TRBD1 might be the D (5 bases). The CDR3 has 13 amino acids. Germline V gene lookup returns CDR1 SNHLY and CDR2 FYNNEI. Trimming cost V 3 bases and J 5 bases, with 10 bases left between them. This CDR3 reads CASSDRVGTEAFF. The CDR3 nucleotides read TGTGCCAGCAGTGACAGGGTGGGAACTGAAGCTTTCTTT.

The chain recombines TRBV7-9 with TRBJ1-5; 7 bases align to TRBD1. After removal of 4 bases from V and 3 bases from J, the junction contained 9 bases not matched to a gene. There are 16 residues in the CDR3. The V gene's germline CDR1 is SEHNR and CDR2 FQNEAQ (reference sequence). CDR3 sequence reads: CASSSGQFPINQPQHF. CDR3 DNA: TGTGCCAGCAGCTCGGGACAGTTCCCGATCAATCAGCCCCAGCATTTT.

The V and J genes are TRBV6-1 and TRBJ1-1; 10 positions agree with TRBD1. Germline CDR1 MNHNS, CDR2 SASEGT. The CDR3 consists of 15 residues. V lost 4 bases and J lost 6; bases outside the gene matches: 8. The CDR3, as DNA: TGTGCCAGCAGTGGAACCGGGACAGGGGCCCCTGAAGCTTTCTTT. Residues: CASSGTGTGAPEAFF.

V usage is TRBV6-6 and J usage is TRBJ2-2, with 7 positions matching TRBD1. Per germline, CDR1 MNHNY and CDR2 SVGAGI (reference sequence). The CDR3 has 15 amino acids. V was pared by 4 bases and J by 5 bases, with 7 bases of the junction left unmatched. CDR3 nucleotides: TGTGCCAGCAGTTCCCCGACAGGGCAAACCGGGGAGCTGTTTTTT. This translates into CASSSPTGQTGELFF.

The chain combines TRBV6-1 with TRBJ2-7; 10 positions agree with TRBD1. With V trimmed by 7 bases and J by 3 bases, 9 bases remained unmatched. This CDR3 has 15 residues. Germline CDR1 is MNHNS and CDR2 is SASEGT. In nucleotides, the CDR3 is TGTGCCAGCACCAGAGGGGGGACAGGGGACTACGAGCAGTACTTC. Protein: CASTRGGTGDYEQYF.

The rearrangement uses TRBV4-1 and TRBJ2-3; D possibly corresponds to TRBD2 (5 bases). From germline, CDR1 is MGHRA and CDR2 YSYEKL. Between the trimmed V and J ends, which lost 0 bases and 4 bases, there was a span of 17 bases. This CDR3 contains 17 residues. The CDR3 coding sequence is TGCGCCAGCAGCCAAGATAAGGAGGCATCTTGGGCAGATACGCAGTATTTT. Amino acid sequence: CASSQDKEASWADTQYF.

This clone occurred a few times. The J gene is TRBJ1-6, the V gene TRBV6-5, with TRBD1 matching over 7 bases. CDR3 size: 14 residues. Unmatched junction bases numbered 3, after V lost 0 bases and J lost 10 bases. Germline V lookup: CDR1 MNHEY, CDR2 SVGAGI. The CDR3 sequence is CASSYSGTASPLHF. CDR3 coding DNA: TGTGCCAGCAGTTACTCGGGGACAGCATCACCCCTCCACTTT.

The rearrangement joins TRBV2 to TRBJ2-1; weak D call: TRBD1 (6 bases). V lost 1 base to trimming and J lost 10 bases, with 20 bases between them. The CDR3 consists of 16 residues. Germline V gene data show CDR1 as SNHLY and CDR2 as FYNNEI. The CDR3 is CASSEEGSTGQREQFF. CDR3 nucleotide sequence: TGTGCCAGCAGTGAAGAAGGCAGCACGGGACAACGGGAGCAGTTCTTC.

The chain is built from TRBV7-8 and TRBJ2-3, with D maybe TRBD2 (5 bases). Trimming took off 1 base at V and 6 bases at J, with 17 bases between the two ends. Per germline, CDR1 SGHVS and CDR2 FQNEAQ. This CDR3 region has 16 residues. CDR3 amino acids: CASSLEVEARTDTQYF. The CDR3 coding sequence is TGTGCCAGCAGCTTAGAGGTGGAGGCCCGGACGGATACGCAGTATTTT.

V gene TRBV28 combines with J gene TRBJ2-7; no definite D call. Trimming took 5 bases from V and 0 from J, leaving 8 bases between them. Per germline, CDR1 MDHEN and CDR2 SYDVKM. CDR3 length: 13 amino acids. The CDR3 DNA reads as TGTGCCAGCAGTGGTACAGCCTCCTACGAGCAGTACTTC. Its protein product is CASSGTASYEQYF.

The J gene is TRBJ1-4, the V gene TRBV4-1; no reliable D call. The CDR3 runs to 14 residues. V lost 1 base, J lost 5 bases, and 8 bases lay in between. Germline loops: CDR1 MGHRA, CDR2 YSYEKL. In DNA, the CDR3 is TGCGCCAGCAGCCAAGGGCGGGAGAATGAAAAACTGTTTTTT. This sequence encodes CASSQGRENEKLFF.

The chain has TRBV5-6 and TRBJ1-6, with 9 nucleotides matching TRBD1. This CDR3 contains 16 residues. Germline V lookup: CDR1 SGHDT, CDR2 YYEEEE. The J segment lost 8 bases and the V segment lost 0 bases, leaving 6 bases of the junction unmatched. The CDR3 loop is CASSLGADRGHSPLHF. In nucleotides, the CDR3 is TGTGCCAGCAGCTTGGGAGCGGACAGGGGCCATTCACCCCTCCACTTT.

This clone turned up a few times. The gene calls are TRBV6-5 and TRBJ2-7, with D possibly TRBD1 on 6 matching bases. The CDR3 sequence is 15 residues long. Germline loops: CDR1 MNHEY, CDR2 SVGAGI. Deletions cut 5 bases from V and 1 base from J, with 15 bases between. The CDR3 nucleotides read TGTGCCAGCAGTGCCGACAGGCCGCGGTCCTACGAGCAGTACTTC. It encodes CASSADRPRSYEQYF.

In its sample, this clone was seen once. The chain carries TRBV5-1 and TRBJ2-7; perhaps TRBD2 as D (6 bases). CDR3 length: 13 residues. Germline loops: CDR1 SGHRS, CDR2 YFSETQ. The ends were cut back, 4 bases at V and 3 bases at J, with 11 bases in the middle. CDR3 residues: CASSPGTRYEQYF. In DNA, the CDR3 is TGCGCCAGCAGCCCCGGGACTCGCTACGAGCAGTACTTC.

The V gene is TRBV6-5, the J gene TRBJ2-7, with a weak D call TRBD2 (6 bases). Germline-derived CDR1 and CDR2 are MNHEY and SVGAGI. This CDR3 spans 15 amino acids. Trimming pared 6 bases from V and 2 bases from J, leaving 17 bases between. CDR3 nucleotides: TGTGCCAGCAGCGAGGCGTCTAGCGAAGCCTACGAGCAGTACTTC. It is translated as CASSEASSEAYEQYF.

This chain uses TRBV5-4 with TRBJ1-2; 8 nucleotides match TRBD1. The J segment lost 7 bases and the V segment lost 1 base, leaving 9 bases of the junction unmatched. Germline assignment: CDR1 SGHNT and CDR2 YYREEE (reference sequence). The CDR3 is 15 residues long. CDR3 coding DNA: TGTGCCAGCAGCTTGTCACAGGGGGATCTTGGTGGCTACACCTTC. Translation gives CASSLSQGDLGGYTF. Combining the CDR3 with reference TRBV5-4 and TRBJ1-2 gives the whole variable domain ETGVTQSPTHLIKTRGQQVTLRCSSQSGHNTVSWYQQALGQGPQFIFQYYREEENGRGNFPPRFSGLQFPNYSSELNVNALELDDSALYLCASSLSQGDLGGYTFGSGTRLTVV.

In this sample, this clone turned up a few times. V usage is TRBV5-6 and J usage is TRBJ2-7; no firm D call. This CDR3 region has 14 residues. With 4 bases removed from V and 2 bases from J, the gap between germline ends came to 13 bases. Germline-derived CDR1 and CDR2 are SGHDT and YYEEEE. For the CDR3, the DNA is TGTGCCAGCAGCGTGAGTCTCGCGGCCTACGAGCAGTACTTC. This encodes CASSVSLAAYEQYF.

The J gene is TRBJ1-2, the V gene TRBV10-2; 8 bases line up with TRBD1. This CDR3 comprises 13 residues. Germline V gene data show CDR1 as WSHSY and CDR2 as SAAADI. V lost 5 bases to trimming and J lost 5 bases; unmatched junction nucleotides: 4. CDR3 sequence: CASSSTGEYGYTF. The CDR3 bases are TGCGCCAGCAGTTCGACAGGGGAATATGGCTACACCTTC.